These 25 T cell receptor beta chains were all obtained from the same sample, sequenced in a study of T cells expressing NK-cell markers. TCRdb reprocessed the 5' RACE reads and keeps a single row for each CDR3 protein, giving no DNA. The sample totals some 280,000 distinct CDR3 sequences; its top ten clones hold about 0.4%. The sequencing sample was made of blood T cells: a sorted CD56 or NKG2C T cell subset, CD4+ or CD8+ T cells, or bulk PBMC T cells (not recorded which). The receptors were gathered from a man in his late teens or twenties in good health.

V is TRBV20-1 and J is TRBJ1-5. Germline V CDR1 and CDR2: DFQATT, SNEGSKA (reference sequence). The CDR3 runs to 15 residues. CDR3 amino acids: CSARDSSGGNQPQHF.

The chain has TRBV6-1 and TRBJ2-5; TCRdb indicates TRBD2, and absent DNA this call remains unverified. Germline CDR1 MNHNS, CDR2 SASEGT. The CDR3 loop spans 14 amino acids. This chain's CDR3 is CASSLDRALRVQYF.

The CDR3 sequence: CASSRNVGNGNTIYF. The chain joins TRBV12-3 or TRBV12-4 to TRBJ1-3. The CDR3 spans 15 residues.

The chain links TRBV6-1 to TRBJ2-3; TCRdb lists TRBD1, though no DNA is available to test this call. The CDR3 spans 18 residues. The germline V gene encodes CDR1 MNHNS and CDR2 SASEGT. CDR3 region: CASSEGSGGPFSTDTQYF.

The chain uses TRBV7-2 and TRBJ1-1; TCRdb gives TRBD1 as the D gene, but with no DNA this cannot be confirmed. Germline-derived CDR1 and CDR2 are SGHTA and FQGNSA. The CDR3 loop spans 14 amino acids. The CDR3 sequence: CASSLRAGRTEAFF.

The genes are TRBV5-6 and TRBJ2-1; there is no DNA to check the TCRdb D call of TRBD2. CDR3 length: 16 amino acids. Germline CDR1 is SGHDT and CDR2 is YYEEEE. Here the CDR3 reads CASSSILAGGDNEQFF.

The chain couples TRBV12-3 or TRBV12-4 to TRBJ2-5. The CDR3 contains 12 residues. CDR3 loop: CASSRLWETQYF.

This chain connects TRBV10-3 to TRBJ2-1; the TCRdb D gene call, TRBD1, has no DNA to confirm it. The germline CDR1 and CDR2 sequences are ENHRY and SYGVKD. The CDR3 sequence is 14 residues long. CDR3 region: CAMRWGYGHNEQFF.

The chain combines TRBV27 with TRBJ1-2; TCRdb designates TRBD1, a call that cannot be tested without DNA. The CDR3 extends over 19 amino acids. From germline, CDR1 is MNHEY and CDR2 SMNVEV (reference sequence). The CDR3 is CASSSSPSGTEHLIFGYTF.

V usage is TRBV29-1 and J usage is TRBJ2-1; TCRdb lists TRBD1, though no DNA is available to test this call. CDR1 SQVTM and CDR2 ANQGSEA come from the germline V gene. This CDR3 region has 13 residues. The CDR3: CSVQSTGNGEQFF.

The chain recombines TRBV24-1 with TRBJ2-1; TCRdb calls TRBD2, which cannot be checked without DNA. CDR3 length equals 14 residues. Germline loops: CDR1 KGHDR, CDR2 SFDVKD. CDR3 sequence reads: CATSEPSGSNEQFF.

CDR3 in amino acids: CASSAENNQPQHF. The chain joins TRBV2 to TRBJ1-5. This CDR3 is 13 amino acids long. From germline, CDR1 is SNHLY and CDR2 FYNNEI. Supplemented by reference TRBV2 and TRBJ1-5, the full variable domain reads EPEVTQTPSHQVTQMGQEVILRCVPISNHLYFYWYRQILGQKVEFLVSFYNNEISEKSEIFDDQFSVERPDGSNFTLKIRSTKLEDSAMYFCASSAENNQPQHFGDGTRLSIL.

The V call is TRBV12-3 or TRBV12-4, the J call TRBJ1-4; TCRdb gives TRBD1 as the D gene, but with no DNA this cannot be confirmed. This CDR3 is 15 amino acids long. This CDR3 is CASSLGFQGEEKLFF.

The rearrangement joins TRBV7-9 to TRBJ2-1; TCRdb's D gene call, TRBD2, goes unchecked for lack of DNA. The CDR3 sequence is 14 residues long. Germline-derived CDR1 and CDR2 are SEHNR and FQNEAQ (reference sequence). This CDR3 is CASSLKREGREQFF.

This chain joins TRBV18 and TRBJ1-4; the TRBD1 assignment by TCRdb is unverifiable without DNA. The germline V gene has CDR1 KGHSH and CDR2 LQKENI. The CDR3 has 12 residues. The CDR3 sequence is CASSRGNEKLFF.

The CDR3 reads CASSYTLTRAAGEGYNEQFF. V usage is TRBV6-2 or TRBV6-3 and J usage is TRBJ2-1; absent DNA, TCRdb's TRBD1 call cannot be checked. CDR3 length equals 20 residues. The germline CDR1 and CDR2 sequences are MNHEY and SVGEGT.

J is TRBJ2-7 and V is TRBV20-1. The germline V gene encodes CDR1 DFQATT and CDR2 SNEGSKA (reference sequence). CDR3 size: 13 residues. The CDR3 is CSARAAAGYEQYF.

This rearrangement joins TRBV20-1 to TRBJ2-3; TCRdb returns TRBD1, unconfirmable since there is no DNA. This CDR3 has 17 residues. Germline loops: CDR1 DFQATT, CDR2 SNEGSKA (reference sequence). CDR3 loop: CSVDPHRPGRGIYTQYF.

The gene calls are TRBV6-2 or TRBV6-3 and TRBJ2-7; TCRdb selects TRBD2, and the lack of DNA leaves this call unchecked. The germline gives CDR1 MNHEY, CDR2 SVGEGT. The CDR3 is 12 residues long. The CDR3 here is CASKADGYEQYF.

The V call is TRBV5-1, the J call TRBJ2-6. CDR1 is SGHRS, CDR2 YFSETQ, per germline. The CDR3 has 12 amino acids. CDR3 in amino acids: CASSLEANVLTF.

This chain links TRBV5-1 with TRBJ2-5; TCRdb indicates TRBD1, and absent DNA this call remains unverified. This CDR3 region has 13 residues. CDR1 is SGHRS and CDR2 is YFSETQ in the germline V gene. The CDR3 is CASSLGQGRTQYF.

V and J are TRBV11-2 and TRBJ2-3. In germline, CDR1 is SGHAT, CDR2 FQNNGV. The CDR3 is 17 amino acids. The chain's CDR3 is CASSPIPRTKGTDTQYF.

The CDR3 region is CASRRDSQETQYF. The chain recombines TRBV2 with TRBJ2-5; TCRdb outputs TRBD1, but without DNA this stays unchecked. CDR1 and CDR2 (germline): SNHLY, FYNNEI. There are 13 residues in the CDR3.

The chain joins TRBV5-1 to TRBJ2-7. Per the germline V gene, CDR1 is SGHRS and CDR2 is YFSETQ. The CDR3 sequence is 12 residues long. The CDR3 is CASSAVGIEQYF.

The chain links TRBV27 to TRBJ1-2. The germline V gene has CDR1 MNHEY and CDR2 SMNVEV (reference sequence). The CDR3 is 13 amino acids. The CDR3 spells CASSLAGNYGYTF.